The T cell receptor (beta chain) under discussion was sequenced for a study of response to subunit inactivated influenza vaccine. Study observations and caveats: The authors put forward the suggestion that each seasonal influenza vaccination may bring in only a limited number of new T cells.

The V and J ends lost 8 bases and 7 bases, in that order; junction bases with no gene match: 6. CDR3 length: 14 amino acids. Germline CDR1 is SGHVS and CDR2 is FNYEAQ. This clonotype was seen a handful of times. Its target is not known. Via MiXCR, TCRdb re-called the RT-PCR reads, giving one row per CDR3 protein. The sample has roughly 670,000 distinct CDR3 sequences, about 14% seen once. The sequencing used PBMCs from blood, collected 14 to 15 days before vaccination. The chain combines TRBV7-6 with TRBJ1-4, with TRBD1 matching 11 bases. The source is a middle-aged man who received an inactivated influenza vaccine. In DNA, the CDR3 is TGTGCCAGCGGACAGGGGGCTTCTGTTGAAAAACTGTTTTTT. Amino acid sequence: CASGQGASVEKLFF.